These 9 T cell receptor beta chains were sequenced from one sample in a study of Graves' ophthalmopathy and Graves' hyperthyroidism. RNA transcripts served as template for amplifying TCR beta CDR3 sequences. HTBI primers were used in a first-round RT-PCR, which preceded a second-round multiplex PCR. TCRdb reprocessed the multiplex PCR reads with MiXCR, giving one entry per CDR3 protein. Here the sample spans some 750,000 distinct CDR3 sequences, 35% to 50% being singletons. The specimen was peripheral blood. The receptors here all came from an adult man with Graves' ophthalmopathy.

This chain links TRBV7-9 with TRBJ1-6, with a weak D call TRBD1 (6 bases). The CDR3 runs to 17 residues. The germline V and J ends were trimmed by 1 base and 8 bases, with 18 bases remaining between them. In germline, CDR1 is SEHNR, CDR2 FQNEAQ (reference sequence). The CDR3 loop reads CASSLDLTGSFYSPLHF. Written as DNA, the CDR3 is TGTGCCAGCAGCTTAGATCTCACAGGGAGTTTTTATTCACCCCTCCACTTT.

This clonotype was seen ten or more times. The genes are TRBV2 and TRBJ2-7; D remains ambiguous. The V and J ends lost 1 base and 1 base respectively, with 2 bases between them. The CDR3 has 12 amino acids. Germline CDR1 and CDR2: SNHLY and FYNNEI. CDR3 in DNA: TGTGCCAGCAGTGAAGAGTCCTACGAGCAGTACTTC. As protein: CASSEESYEQYF.

The J gene is TRBJ1-2, the V gene TRBV7-9; no reliable D call. This CDR3 has 12 residues. V shed 5 bases and J shed 2 bases, with 6 bases lying between them. The germline CDR1 and CDR2 sequences are SEHNR and FQNEAQ (reference sequence). CDR3: CASSARNYGYTF. CDR3 DNA sequence: TGTGCCAGCAGCGCCAGGAACTATGGCTACACCTTC.

Regarding this clonotype: One junction end disagrees with the germline gene, perhaps due to a read error. The chain recombines TRBV5-5 with TRBJ1-2; TRBD1 might be the D (6 bases). Per germline, CDR1 SGHKS and CDR2 YYEKEE (reference sequence). The CDR3 is 16 amino acids. CDR3 region: CASSLYPPGDLAGYTF. In DNA, the CDR3 is TGTGCTAGCAGCTTGTATCCCCCAGGGGATTTGGCTGGCTACACCTTC.

The genes are TRBV20-1 and TRBJ1-6, with D unresolved. Trimming pared 6 bases from V and 6 bases from J, leaving 15 bases between. Looked up from germline, CDR1 is DFQATT and CDR2 is SNEGSKA (reference sequence). CDR3 length: 14 residues. The CDR3 DNA reads TGCAGTGCCCAGAGGACGGGTATTAATTCACCCCTCCACTTT. Protein product: CSAQRTGINSPLHF.

This clonotype was counted between two and nine times. The J gene is TRBJ1-1, the V gene TRBV19, with TRBD1 identical over 7 bases. CDR3 length: 12 residues. The V and J ends lost 4 bases and 8 bases, in that order; junction bases with no gene match: 4. The germline V gene has CDR1 LNHDA and CDR2 SQIVND (reference sequence). This chain's CDR3 is CASSTGGSEAFF. Written as DNA, the CDR3 is TGTGCCAGTAGTACAGGGGGTTCAGAAGCTTTCTTT.

The V call is TRBV7-9, the J call TRBJ1-1; a possible D gene is TRBD1 (6 bases). The CDR3 is 15 amino acids. Per germline, CDR1 SEHNR and CDR2 FQNEAQ (reference sequence). With 6 bases removed from V and 1 base from J, the gap between germline ends came to 15 bases. The DNA for the CDR3 is TGTGCCAGCAGTTCGGGATTGGACAGGAACACTGAAGCTTTCTTT. Amino acids: CASSSGLDRNTEAFF.

This clonotype was detected only a few times. The CDR3 DNA follows: TGTGCCATAGGGGAGAGGATTGACTATGGCTACACCTTC. Its translation: CAIGERIDYGYTF. The chain links TRBV10-3 to TRBJ1-2; D is perhaps TRBD1 (5 bases). Germline CDR1 and CDR2: ENHRY and SYGVKD. The CDR3 consists of 13 residues. Trimming pared 9 bases from V and 3 bases from J, leaving 14 bases between.

V gene TRBV29-1 combines with J gene TRBJ1-4; D is unresolved. Trimming cost V 5 bases and J 1 base, with 11 bases left between them. CDR1 is SQVTM and CDR2 is ANQGSEA in the germline V gene. CDR3 length equals 14 residues. The CDR3: CSVKDSGTNEKLFF. The CDR3 DNA follows: TGCAGCGTTAAGGACTCCGGAACTAATGAAAAACTGTTTTTT.